Following are 7 T cell receptor beta chains from one sample sequenced in a study of blood T cell repertoires in COVID-19. Here immunoSEQ multiplex PCR was the method, and the copy in TCRdb shows in-frame clones only, minus some. The data hold 95,000 to 100,000 clones, with 70% to 90% observed a single time. The specimen sequenced was peripheral blood. The receptors were gathered from an elderly man with acute or convalescent COVID-19.

This chain connects TRBV12-3 or TRBV12-4 to TRBJ2-7, with a weak D call TRBD2 (5 bases). The CDR3 has 11 amino acids. V gave up 5 bases and J gave up 9 bases, with 11 bases separating them. In DNA, the CDR3 is TGTGCCAGCAGTCCGGGGTTAGGGCAGTACTTC. Translation: CASSPGLGQYF.

This clone has a single count. The V and J genes are TRBV2 and TRBJ1-1; perhaps TRBD1 as D (6 bases). Looked up from germline, CDR1 is SNHLY and CDR2 is FYNNEI. The CDR3 consists of 15 residues. Between the trimmed V and J ends, which lost 6 bases and 5 bases, there was a span of 19 bases. The DNA for the CDR3 is TGTGCCAGCAGACTTCAACAGGGTATGTGGACTGAAGCTTTCTTT. Its protein product is CASRLQQGMWTEAFF.

The V and J genes are TRBV7-2 and TRBJ2-7; 7 bases match TRBD2. Germline lookup yields CDR1 SGHTA and CDR2 FQGNSA. V was pared by 1 base and J by 5 bases, with 8 bases of the junction left unmatched. The CDR3 length is 15 residues. This chain's CDR3 is CASSLGGGGPDEQYF. Here the CDR3 DNA reads TGTGCCAGCAGCTTAGGGGGGGGAGGGCCGGACGAGCAGTACTTC.

The chain is built from TRBV28 and TRBJ2-5, with D possibly TRBD2 on 5 matching bases. V was cut by 6 bases and J by 5 bases, with 16 bases left in between. Germline CDR1 MDHEN, CDR2 SYDVKM. The CDR3 is 14 amino acids. The CDR3 sequence: CASSTNRGSETQYF. CDR3 nucleotide sequence: TGTGCCAGCAGCACTAATCGGGGTTCCGAGACCCAGTACTTC.

This clone was seen only once. This sequence joins TRBV18 and TRBJ2-2; tentatively, D is TRBD1 (6 bases). The V gene's germline CDR1 is KGHSH and CDR2 LQKENI. The V and J ends lost 3 bases and 6 bases respectively, with 11 bases between them. This CDR3 has 14 amino acids. Here the CDR3 DNA reads TGTGCCAGCTCACCGCAACAGGGATCCGGGGAGCTGTTTTTT. It is translated as CASSPQQGSGELFF.

J is TRBJ2-5 and V is TRBV3-1 (or the pseudogene TRBV3-2); 8 nucleotides match TRBD2. J was trimmed by 4 bases and V by 1 base; bases with no gene match: 8. Per germline, CDR1 LGHDT and CDR2 YNNKEL (reference sequence). This CDR3 region has 16 residues. The CDR3 bases are TGTGCCAGCAGCCAAGCAGGCGGGAGGCTACGAGAGACCCAGTACTTC. This translates into CASSQAGGRLRETQYF.

The rearrangement joins TRBV6-2 or TRBV6-3 to TRBJ1-5; no clear D. CDR3 length equals 16 residues. With 5 bases removed from V and 3 bases from J, the gap between germline ends came to 17 bases. Per germline, CDR1 MNHEY and CDR2 SVGEGT. CDR3 in DNA: TGTGCCAGCAGTCCCTTGGTAGAGGGCGTCAATCAGCCCCAGCATTTT. Amino acids: CASSPLVEGVNQPQHF.